The rows below give T cell receptor beta chains drawn from one sample of a study of vaccination and CD4 T cells after COVID-19. TCRdb re-called the PCR reads through MiXCR, storing one row per CDR3 protein. The data hold about 4,300 distinct CDR3 sequences, with less than 65% observed a single time. Their target antigens are unknown. Sequenced material: CD4+ T cells from blood, cultured in vitro. These receptors all stem from a human donor in good health. Both conserved end residues are part of each CDR3. A D gene is named only where the DNA matches it firmly. For some rows the clone size is stated as once, few or many, or as a class when expanded; others skip it.

>TRBD1|TRBV25-1|TRBJ1-2|.
CASSAQGANYGYTF
TGTGCCAGCAGTGCCCAGGGGGCTAACTATGGCTACACCTTC
>.|TRBV6-1|TRBJ1-1|few
CASSPRPLQLAFF
TGTGCCAGCAGTCCTCGCCCTCTACAGTTAGCTTTCTTT
>.|TRBV19|TRBJ1-5|.
CASSISGRQPQHF
TGTGCCAGTAGTATATCAGGAAGACAGCCCCAGCATTTT
>TRBD1|TRBV6-1|TRBJ1-1|.
CASSTTGDQNTEAFF
TGTGCCAGCAGCACAACAGGGGATCAGAACACTGAAGCTTTCTTT
>.|TRBV30|TRBJ1-2|.
CAWSDQISYTF
TGTGCCTGGAGTGACCAGATTTCATACACCTTC
>TRBD2|TRBV7-2|TRBJ2-5|.
CASSWSGAKTQYF
TGTGCCAGCAGCTGGAGCGGGGCGAAGACCCAGTACTTC
>TRBD2|TRBV6-5|TRBJ2-1|.
CASSYSGTSGRNEQFF
TGTGCCAGCAGTTACTCCGGGACTAGCGGGAGGAATGAGCAGTTCTTC
>.|TRBV11-2|TRBJ2-3|.
CASSLAGLVGVVDTQYF
TGTGCCAGCAGCTTAGCGGGGTTGGTTGGAGTGGTAGATACGCAGTATTTT
>TRBD1|TRBV7-2|TRBJ1-2|few
CAIRDRDAYGYTF
TGTGCCATTCGGGACAGGGACGCCTATGGCTACACCTTC
>TRBD1|TRBV7-8|TRBJ1-1|.
CASSSLDRAGEAFF
TGTGCCAGCAGCTCCTTGGACAGGGCCGGTGAAGCTTTCTTT
>TRBD1|TRBV6-2/TRBV6-3|TRBJ2-5|.
CASSYSRQGGRETQYF
TGTGCCAGCAGTTACTCGCGACAGGGGGGGAGAGAGACCCAGTACTTC
>.|TRBV19|TRBJ1-2|.
CASSRTVGYPYGYTF
TGTGCCAGTAGTAGGACAGTGGGCTATCCCTATGGCTACACCTTC
>TRBD1|TRBV7-2|TRBJ1-5|medium-sized
CASSYRGQQPQHF
TGTGCCAGCAGTTACAGGGGGCAACAGCCCCAGCATTTT
>.|TRBV5-1|TRBJ1-1|.
CASSFEIGEAFF
TGCGCCAGCAGCTTCGAAATCGGTGAAGCTTTCTTT